The source of this T cell receptor (beta chain) is a study of T cell responses to AZD1222 COVID-19 vaccine. Study results and limitations: The reported proportion of spike-specific TCRs targeting unmutated variant regions was nearly half. Donors were mostly white British, more females; clonal diversity possibly underestimated.

This CDR3 is built from 14 residues. In germline, CDR1 is MNHEY, CDR2 SVGAGI. V was trimmed by 2 bases and J by 10 bases, leaving 15 bases between them. Libraries were prepared by immunoSEQ multiplex PCR; TCRdb keeps only in-frame clonotypes and omits some of them. This table holds 120,000 to 150,000 clones, 88% found once. With respect to this clone: Antigen unknown.

The sequence came from an adult in good health. The sequencing here drew on peripheral blood, taken on day 0 of AZD1222 vaccination. The J gene is TRBJ2-1, the V gene TRBV6-5; D may be TRBD1 (6 bases). The CDR3 region has the DNA TGTGCCAGCAGTTACCGGACTGCCGGGACAGAGCAGTTCTTC. This translates into CASSYRTAGTEQFF.